These 31 T cell receptor beta chains were all obtained from the same sample, sequenced in a study of T cell repertoires in aging, cancer and after chemotherapy. TRB rearrangements spanning V, D and J were amplified using mixed TRB-A/B primers. TCRdb used MiXCR to reprocess the multiplex PCR reads, holding one entry per CDR3 protein. The sample holds 2,000 or so distinct CDR3 sequences, 20% seen once. Peripheral blood genomic DNA, not sorted cells or RNA, was the template. Input material: blood. The receptor source for this set is a human donor with a solid tumor.

By share, this clonotype counts as medium-sized. The chain joins TRBV20-1 to TRBJ1-5; tentative D call: TRBD1 (5 bases). CDR1 and CDR2 from the germline V gene are DFQATT and SNEGSKA (reference sequence). V lost 4 bases, J lost 0 bases, and 13 bases lay in between. The CDR3 loop spans 15 amino acids. The CDR3 loop reads CSAKPTGDSNQPQHF. The CDR3 nucleotides read TGCAGTGCTAAGCCCACAGGAGATAGCAATCAGCCCCAGCATTTT.

This sequence joins TRBV5-6 and TRBJ2-4; no clear D. Germline V gene data show CDR1 as SGHDT and CDR2 as YYEEEE. With 2 bases removed from V and 1 base from J, the gap between germline ends came to 10 bases. The CDR3 runs to 15 residues. The CDR3 coding sequence is TGTGCCAGCAGCTTATACAGCACGGCCAAAAACATTCAGTACTTC. This gives the protein CASSLYSTAKNIQYF.

In this sample, this clonotype is medium-sized. The CDR3: CASSPKGHPGNTIYF. The CDR3 DNA sequence: TGTGCCAGCAGTCCAAAGGGACACCCTGGAAACACCATATATTTT. The genes are TRBV27 and TRBJ1-3; D is possibly TRBD1 (6 bases). Germline V gene data show CDR1 as MNHEY and CDR2 as SMNVEV (reference sequence). Trimming left V 5 bases short and J 2 bases short, with 13 bases between. This CDR3 comprises 15 residues.

The chain uses TRBV19 and TRBJ2-7; 10 bases map to TRBD1. The V segment lost 3 bases and the J segment 3 bases; nucleotides outside the gene matches: 2. The germline gives CDR1 LNHDA, CDR2 SQIVND (reference sequence). The CDR3 has 14 amino acids. CDR3 sequence reads: CASSIGTGDYEQYF. In DNA, the CDR3 is TGTGCCAGTAGTATCGGGACAGGGGACTACGAGCAGTACTTC. Combining the CDR3 with reference TRBV19 and TRBJ2-7 gives the whole variable domain DGGITQSPKYLFRKEGQNVTLSCEQNLNHDAMYWYRQDPGQGLRLIYYSQIVNDFQKGDIAEGYSVSREKKESFPLTVTSAQKNPTAFYLCASSIGTGDYEQYFGPGTRLTVT.

In its sample, this clonotype is large. J is TRBJ2-1 and V is TRBV12-3 or TRBV12-4; 7 nucleotides line up with TRBD2. V was pared by 0 bases and J by 7 bases, with 3 bases of the junction left unmatched. The CDR3 is made up of 14 amino acids. CDR3 amino acids: CASSLAGGRNEQFF. The CDR3 bases are TGTGCCAGCAGTTTAGCGGGAGGGCGAAATGAGCAGTTCTTC.

This sequence joins TRBV7-2 and TRBJ2-7; D may be TRBD1 (6 bases). Trimming took 5 bases from V and 2 from J, leaving 13 bases between them. The germline CDR1 and CDR2 sequences are SGHTA and FQGNSA. The CDR3 totals 14 residues. The CDR3 coding sequence is TGTGCCAGCAGCCCAGTTGGACAGCCCTACGAGCAGTACTTC. Translating it yields CASSPVGQPYEQYF.

This rearrangement joins TRBV6-5 to TRBJ1-6, with TRBD1 matching over 12 bases. CDR1 MNHEY and CDR2 SVGAGI come from the germline V gene. With V trimmed by 11 bases and J by 9 bases, 8 bases remained unmatched. The CDR3 covers 14 residues. The CDR3: CACKGTGGVSPLHF. CDR3 sequence (DNA): TGTGCCTGCAAGGGGACAGGGGGCGTTTCACCCCTCCACTTT.

This clonotype is classed as large. V is TRBV6-5 and J is TRBJ2-1; D ambiguous. Trimming pared 6 bases from V and 6 bases from J, leaving 9 bases between. CDR1 is MNHEY and CDR2 is SVGAGI in the germline V gene. This CDR3 is 12 amino acids long. CDR3 sequence (DNA): TGTGCCAGCAGCCCAAGGAGCAATGAGCAGTTCTTC. Encoded protein: CASSPRSNEQFF.

By sample share, this clonotype is medium-sized. The rearrangement uses TRBV13 and TRBJ2-1; 10 positions agree with TRBD1. The length of the CDR3 is 15 residues. Germline loops: CDR1 PRHDT, CDR2 FYEKMQ (reference sequence). With V trimmed by 6 bases and J by 7 bases, 9 bases remained unmatched. CDR3 region: CASRGRDRGYNEQFF. DNA for the CDR3: TGTGCCAGCAGAGGACGGGACAGGGGTTATAATGAGCAGTTCTTC.

This clonotype is medium-sized (0.01 to 0.1%) by share. The gene calls are TRBV20-1 and TRBJ2-7, with D uncertain. Trimming shortened V by 8 bases and J by 6 bases, and 8 bases separated the two germline ends. Germline-derived CDR1 and CDR2 are DFQATT and SNEGSKA (reference sequence). The CDR3 is 9 residues long. CDR3 nucleotides: TGCAGTTGCTGGGTCGAGCAGTACTTC. Translation: CSCWVEQYF.

Within the sample, this clonotype is medium-sized. This chain joins TRBV20-1 and TRBJ1-1; D is ambiguous. Germline CDR1 is DFQATT and CDR2 is SNEGSKA (reference sequence). The CDR3 covers 12 residues. V gave up 3 bases and J gave up 1 base, with 6 bases separating them. DNA for the CDR3: TGCAGTGCTAGGGGAGGGAACACTGAAGCTTTCTTT. It specifies CSARGGNTEAFF.

The chain recombines TRBV5-1 with TRBJ1-2; possibly TRBD1 for D (6 bases). V lost 3 bases and J lost 8, with 17 bases in between. There are 14 residues in the CDR3. In germline, CDR1 is SGHRS, CDR2 YFSETQ. CDR3 loop: CASSWGDRSDGYTF. CDR3 coding DNA: TGCGCCAGCAGCTGGGGCGACAGGTCGGACGGCTACACCTTC.

The rearrangement uses TRBV19 and TRBJ1-2, with 9 bases matching TRBD1. J gave up 5 bases and V 2 bases, and 6 bases lay outside the gene matches. Germline V gene data show CDR1 as LNHDA and CDR2 as SQIVND (reference sequence). The CDR3 loop spans 15 amino acids. The CDR3 region is CASSIPGQGWYGYTF. CDR3 bases: TGTGCCAGTAGTATACCCGGACAGGGGTGGTATGGCTACACCTTC.

By proportion, this clonotype is medium-sized (0.01 to 0.1%). The chain links TRBV20-1 to TRBJ2-3; TRBD1 agrees at 9 bases. CDR1 is DFQATT and CDR2 is SNEGSKA in the germline V gene (reference sequence). After removal of 7 bases from V and 2 bases from J, the junction contained 7 bases not matched to a gene. CDR3 length equals 14 residues. The CDR3 reads CSGLGQGNTDTQYF. For the CDR3, the DNA is TGCAGTGGTTTGGGACAGGGAAACACAGATACGCAGTATTTT.

In its sample, this clonotype is medium-sized. This chain uses TRBV20-1 with TRBJ1-1, with D uncertain. This CDR3 spans 12 amino acids. The germline CDR1 and CDR2 sequences are DFQATT and SNEGSKA (reference sequence). V was cut by 1 base and J by 0 bases, with 3 bases left in between. CDR3 nucleotide sequence: TGCAGTGCTAGAGCCTTGAACACTGAAGCTTTCTTT. Translating it yields CSARALNTEAFF.

This chain connects TRBV5-1 to TRBJ1-1; 9 nucleotides match TRBD1. The CDR3 is 15 residues long. Germline V CDR1 and CDR2: SGHRS, YFSETQ. The J segment lost 4 bases and the V segment lost 4 bases, leaving 8 bases of the junction unmatched. The CDR3 bases are TGCGCCAGCAGCGGCTGGACAGGGGTGGGCACTGAAGCTTTCTTT. Protein product: CASSGWTGVGTEAFF.

Sample share makes this clonotype medium-sized. This chain links TRBV20-1 with TRBJ2-3; 10 nucleotides agree with TRBD2. V was clipped by 3 bases and J by 1 base; unmatched bases: 7. The germline gives CDR1 DFQATT, CDR2 SNEGSKA (reference sequence). This CDR3 is built from 16 residues. Written as DNA, the CDR3 is TGCAGTGCTAGCGCTAGCGGGAGTAGGGGCACAGATACGCAGTATTTT. This encodes CSASASGSRGTDTQYF.

This clonotype ranks as medium-sized. The J gene is TRBJ1-2, the V gene TRBV5-1; unclear D gene. The CDR3 is made up of 13 amino acids. Germline V gene data show CDR1 as SGHRS and CDR2 as YFSETQ. V was shortened by 4 bases and J by 8 bases, with 15 bases between the two germline ends. CDR3 DNA: TGCGCCAGCAGCACCGAGGCATACCTGGGCTACACCTTC. Translated: CASSTEAYLGYTF.

Regarding this clonotype: This may come from a read error, since a much larger clone is one base off. The rearrangement joins TRBV5-1 to TRBJ1-1; 12 bases match TRBD1. CDR1 SGHRS and CDR2 YFSETQ come from the germline V gene. The CDR3 sequence is 16 residues long. CDR3 nucleotide sequence: TGCGCCAACAGCCTCGGGACAGGGGGCTTCGGCACTGAAGCTTTCTTT. As protein: CANSLGTGGFGTEAFF. The variable domain in full, completed from reference TRBV5-1 and TRBJ1-1, reads KAGVTQTPRYLIKTRGQQVTLSCSPISGHRSVSWYQQTPGQGLQFLFEYFSETQRNKGNFPGRFSGRQFSNSRSEMNVSTLELGDSALYLCANSLGTGGFGTEAFFGQGTRLTVV.

This clonotype is judged medium-sized. J is TRBJ2-2 and V is TRBV19; D call uncertain. Trimming pared 7 bases from V and 2 bases from J, leaving 14 bases between. CDR3 length: 15 amino acids. Germline V lookup: CDR1 LNHDA, CDR2 SQIVND (reference sequence). CDR3 protein: CASTRQASNTGELFF. The CDR3 bases are TGTGCCAGTACTCGCCAGGCCTCCAACACCGGGGAGCTGTTTTTT.

V gene TRBV28 combines with J gene TRBJ1-5; no firm D call. The V end was cut by 4 bases, the J end by 1 base, with 8 bases between. The germline gives CDR1 MDHEN, CDR2 SYDVKM. The CDR3 contains 14 residues. The DNA of the CDR3 is TGTGCCAGCAGTTCTATCCAGAGCAATCAGCCCCAGCATTTT. The encoded protein is CASSSIQSNQPQHF.

This clonotype is labeled medium-sized. The gene calls are TRBV20-1 and TRBJ2-5; D assignment may be TRBD1 or TRBD2 (5 bases each). This CDR3 spans 11 amino acids. V gave up 5 bases and J gave up 5 bases, with 9 bases separating them. Germline loops: CDR1 DFQATT, CDR2 SNEGSKA (reference sequence). The CDR3 is CSASWGETQYF. The CDR3 nucleotides read TGCAGTGCTTCCTGGGGGGAGACCCAGTACTTC.

This clonotype is judged large. This chain joins TRBV29-1 and TRBJ2-7; 9 bases agree with TRBD2. Germline CDR1 is SQVTM and CDR2 is ANQGSEA. The V gene end was trimmed by 3 bases and the J gene end by 9 bases; junction bases not matched to a gene: 12. This CDR3 region has 14 residues. DNA for the CDR3: TGCAGCGTTGAGTTCTCTAGCGGGATTGGTAGGCAGTACTTC. Its protein is CSVEFSSGIGRQYF.

As concerns this clonotype: A much more abundant neighbour one base away suggests this may be a read error. The chain carries TRBV30 and TRBJ2-7; 9 positions match TRBD2. The CDR3 loop spans 18 amino acids. Per germline, CDR1 GTSNPN and CDR2 SVGIG (reference sequence). The CDR3 DNA is TGTGCCTCGAGTCCCCGGTGGATAGCGGGAGCTTGGACCTACGAGCAGTACTTC. Its translation is CASSPRWIAGAWTYEQYF.

This clonotype counts as medium-sized (0.01 to 0.1%). The chain carries TRBV20-1 and TRBJ2-1; D possibly uses TRBD1 or TRBD2 (6 bases each). Germline CDR1 DFQATT, CDR2 SNEGSKA (reference sequence). Deletions cut 5 bases from V and 7 bases from J, with 15 bases between. CDR3 length equals 13 residues. The CDR3 DNA sequence: TGCAGTGCTGCCCGTGGGGGGCCAAATGAGCAGTTCTTC. Translated: CSAARGGPNEQFF.

This clonotype is medium-sized within its sample. The rearrangement links TRBV7-2 to TRBJ2-3; D not certain. Germline values: CDR1 SGHTA, CDR2 FQGNSA. V was cut by 1 base and J by 3 bases, with 8 bases left in between. This CDR3 spans 14 amino acids. The CDR3 DNA follows: TGTGCCAGCAGCTTAGGTTTGGGGACAGATACGCAGTATTTT. Amino acid sequence: CASSLGLGTDTQYF.

Sample share makes this clonotype large. V and J are TRBV6-1 and TRBJ2-1; D is possibly TRBD1 or TRBD2 (5 bases each). The CDR3 is made up of 14 amino acids. Germline V gene sequence: CDR1 MNHNS, CDR2 SASEGT. V lost 5 bases, J lost 10 bases, and 18 bases lay in between. CDR3 sequence reads: CASSINRGRTEQFF. The CDR3 region has the DNA TGTGCCAGCAGTATCAACCGGGGCCGGACCGAGCAGTTCTTC.

This clonotype showed up just a few times. The chain links TRBV20-1 to TRBJ1-2; D may be TRBD1 (6 bases). The V gene lost 6 bases and the J gene lost 8 bases, with 34 bases spanning the gap. CDR1 DFQATT and CDR2 SNEGSKA come from the germline V gene (reference sequence). The CDR3 length is 18 residues. The CDR3 reads CSAGSIRETSGASRGYTF. The CDR3 nucleotides are TGCAGTGCCGGATCGATTAGAGAGACGTCAGGGGCTTCTAGGGGCTACACCTTC.

By share, this clonotype ranks as large. The rearrangement joins TRBV6-5 to TRBJ2-3; 9 bases align to TRBD1. CDR3 size: 13 residues. The trim removed 6 bases at V and 5 bases at J, leaving 3 bases unmatched. CDR1 MNHEY and CDR2 SVGAGI come from the germline V gene. For the CDR3, the DNA is TGTGCCAGCAGGACAGGGGGTAAAGATACGCAGTATTTT. It codes for CASRTGGKDTQYF.

This clonotype occurred a few times. The CDR3 sequence: CSARRSGQLNTEAFF. CDR3 DNA: TGCAGTGCTAGACGGTCGGGACAATTGAACACTGAAGCTTTCTTT. The chain has TRBV20-1 and TRBJ1-1; a possible D gene is TRBD1 (6 bases). V was cut by 2 bases and J by 0 bases, with 13 bases left in between. Germline CDR1 reads DFQATT; CDR2 reads SNEGSKA (reference sequence). The CDR3 is 15 amino acids.

This clonotype has a handful of counts. The CDR3: CASSSSNRNSPLHF. In nucleotides, the CDR3 is TGTGCCAGCAGTTCCTCCAATAGGAATTCACCCCTCCACTTT. The chain couples TRBV12-3 or TRBV12-4 to TRBJ1-6; D ambiguous. The CDR3 sequence is 14 residues long. Trimming removed 4 bases from V and 7 bases from J, with 11 bases in between.